Shown below are 10 T cell receptor beta chains from a single sample sequenced in a study of shared clonotypes between healthy human individuals. Libraries were prepared by immunoSEQ multiplex PCR; TCRdb keeps only in-frame clonotypes and omits some of them. The sample contains some 2,400,000 clones, approximately 94% of which appear only once. Sequencing used naive CD4+ T cells sorted from blood. Subset specified: CD45RA+ positively selected. Receptors originate from a man between 18 and 29 years old in good health.

This clone was seen a few times. Other DNA sequences within the sample encode an identical CDR3. The chain employs TRBV5-1 and TRBJ2-5; D remains ambiguous. Germline-derived CDR1 and CDR2 are SGHRS and YFSETQ. The V end lost 1 base, the J end lost 5 bases, and 3 bases lay between the germline ends. CDR3 size: 11 residues. DNA for the CDR3: TGCGCCAGCAGCTTGTCGGAGACCCAGTACTTC. Protein: CASSLSETQYF.

The chain uses TRBV30 and TRBJ2-1; 7 nucleotides match TRBD2. The CDR3 loop spans 13 amino acids. CDR1 and CDR2 from the germline V gene are GTSNPN and SVGIG (reference sequence). Trimming took 4 bases from V and 9 from J; bases not matched to a gene: 9. In DNA, the CDR3 is TGTGCCTGGAACCGGGGGGAGCTCGGTGAGCAGTTCTTC. Its translation is CAWNRGELGEQFF.

The chain has TRBV27 and TRBJ1-1; TRBD1 might be the D (6 bases). This CDR3 comprises 12 residues. Germline values: CDR1 MNHEY, CDR2 SMNVEV (reference sequence). V lost 5 bases and J lost 11, with 15 bases in between. DNA of the CDR3: TGTGCCAGCAGTCCCCAGGGCCAGGGGGCTTTCTTT. This sequence encodes CASSPQGQGAFF.

This clone was counted once. The chain carries TRBV27 and TRBJ1-1; no firm D call. CDR1 and CDR2 from the germline V gene are MNHEY and SMNVEV (reference sequence). V was clipped by 5 bases and J by 0 bases, with 10 bases between them. This CDR3 comprises 14 residues. The CDR3 nucleotides read TGTGCCAGCAGTCGCCCGGGGATGAACACTGAAGCTTTCTTT. Amino acid sequence: CASSRPGMNTEAFF.

The rearrangement uses TRBV15 and TRBJ2-5; tentatively, D is TRBD1 (6 bases). The V end was cut by 5 bases, the J end by 7 bases, with 23 bases between. This CDR3 has 16 amino acids. Per germline, CDR1 LNHNV and CDR2 YYDKDF (reference sequence). CDR3 DNA sequence: TGTGCCACCAGCGCCCGGCTAACCCCAGGGGATGGGACCCAGTACTTC. This codes for CATSARLTPGDGTQYF.

This clone was seen more than once but under ten times. Within the sample, other DNA sequences also encode this same CDR3. The chain employs TRBV20-1 and TRBJ2-7; no clear D. Trimming shortened V by 1 base and J by 4 bases, and 5 bases separated the two germline ends. Germline lookup yields CDR1 DFQATT and CDR2 SNEGSKA (reference sequence). This CDR3 has 11 residues. CDR3 in amino acids: CSARGQYEQYF. The DNA for the CDR3 is TGCAGTGCTAGAGGGCAGTACGAGCAGTACTTC.

The chain has TRBV27 and TRBJ2-3, with D perhaps TRBD2 (5 bases). The length of the CDR3 is 16 residues. V lost 5 bases, J lost 0 bases, and 15 bases lay in between. From germline, CDR1 is MNHEY and CDR2 SMNVEV (reference sequence). This CDR3 is CASSTRRVGSTDTQYF. The CDR3 nucleotides read TGTGCCAGCAGTACCCGGCGGGTGGGAAGCACAGATACGCAGTATTTT.

Turning to this clone: The same CDR3 arises from other DNA sequences in this sample as well. The chain uses TRBV20-1 and TRBJ2-7, with D hard to call. The V end was cut by 2 bases, the J end by 6 bases, with 8 bases between. CDR3 length equals 11 residues. Germline CDR1 is DFQATT and CDR2 is SNEGSKA (reference sequence). Here the CDR3 reads CSARYGSEQYF. The CDR3, as DNA: TGCAGTGCTAGATACGGTTCCGAGCAGTACTTC.

The chain is built from TRBV7-3 and TRBJ1-2; 12 bases map to TRBD1. The length of the CDR3 is 16 residues. Losses at the gene ends were 3 bases for V and 7 bases for J; bases not matched to a gene: 9. Germline V CDR1 and CDR2: SGHTA, FQGTGA. This CDR3 reads CASSFDRDRGHGGYTF. CDR3 bases: TGTGCCAGCAGCTTCGACCGGGACAGGGGGCATGGTGGCTACACCTTC.

The rearrangement links TRBV7-2 to TRBJ1-1, with D unclear. CDR3 length: 14 amino acids. CDR1 is SGHTA and CDR2 is FQGNSA in the germline V gene. V was clipped by 1 base and J by 4 bases, with 10 bases between them. The CDR3 here is CASSLVGSGTEAFF. The CDR3 bases are TGTGCCAGCAGCTTAGTAGGCAGCGGCACTGAAGCTTTCTTT. The complete variable domain, with remaining parts taken from reference TRBV7-2 and TRBJ1-1, reads GAGVSQSPSNKVTEKGKDVELRCDPISGHTALYWYRQSLGQGLEFLIYFQGNSAPDKSGLPSDRFSAERTGGSVSTLTIQRTQQEDSAVYLCASSLVGSGTEAFFGQGTRLTVV.